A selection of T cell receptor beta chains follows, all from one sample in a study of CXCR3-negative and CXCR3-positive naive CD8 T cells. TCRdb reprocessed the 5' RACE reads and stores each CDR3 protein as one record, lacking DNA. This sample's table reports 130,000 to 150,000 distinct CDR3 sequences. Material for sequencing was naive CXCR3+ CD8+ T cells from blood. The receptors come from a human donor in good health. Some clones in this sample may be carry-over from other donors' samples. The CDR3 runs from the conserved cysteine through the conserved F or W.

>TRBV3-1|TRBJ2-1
CASSPRDSYNEQFF
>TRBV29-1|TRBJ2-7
CSVDPGPEYEQYF
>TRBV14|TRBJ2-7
CASSHRTPDAIYEQYF
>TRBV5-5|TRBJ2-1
CASSRAGTANNEQFF
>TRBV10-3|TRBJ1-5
CAISSLWVGASNQPQHF
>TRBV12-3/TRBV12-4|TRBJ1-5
CASSLSGQGDKFQPQHF
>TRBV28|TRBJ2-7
CASSTQMVAESYEQYF
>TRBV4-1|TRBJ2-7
CASSLDLDYEQYF
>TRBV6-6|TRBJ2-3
CASSYRPRVAASTDTQYF
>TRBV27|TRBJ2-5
CASSRARGHQETQYF
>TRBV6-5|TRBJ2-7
CASSYSTGNEQYF
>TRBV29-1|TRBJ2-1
CSVEDQQSSYNEQFF
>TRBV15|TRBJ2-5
CATSSDVAAYTEETQYF
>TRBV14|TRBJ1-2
CASSQGFGTVYGYTF
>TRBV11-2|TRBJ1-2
CASTHRGAISGYTF
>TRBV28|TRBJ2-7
CATEGGGNYEQYF
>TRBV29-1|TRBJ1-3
CSVVYDSFYSGNTIYF